The next 22 T cell receptor beta chains were all read from a single sample in a study of blood T cell repertoires in COVID-19. Repertoires were generated with immunoSEQ multiplex PCR, while TCRdb's copy carries only in-frame clones and drops some. The table records 270,000 or so clones, about 88% of them present only once. Sample: peripheral blood. Source of these receptors: a human donor with COVID-19, enrolled during active disease. The donor label of this sample is uncertain.

In its sample, this clone was seen once. The rearrangement joins TRBV29-1 to TRBJ1-1; 7 nucleotides match TRBD1. The germline CDR1 and CDR2 sequences are SQVTM and ANQGSEA. CDR3 size: 12 residues. The V segment lost 7 bases and the J segment 1 base; nucleotides outside the gene matches: 3. The CDR3 loop reads CSAGTANTEAFF. The CDR3 DNA follows: TGCAGCGCTGGGACAGCGAACACTGAAGCTTTCTTT.

This clone was observed once. J is TRBJ2-1 and V is TRBV28; 8 positions match TRBD2. The CDR3 contains 18 residues. The trim removed 3 bases at V and 0 bases at J, leaving 10 bases unmatched. Germline V lookup: CDR1 MDHEN, CDR2 SYDVKM. CDR3 loop: CASSLGRLASFSYNEQFF. CDR3 nucleotide sequence: TGTGCCAGCAGTTTGGGAAGACTAGCGTCCTTCTCCTACAATGAGCAGTTCTTC.

As regards this clone: Within the sample, other DNA sequences also encode this same CDR3. The CDR3 spells CASSPSTGELFF. The DNA for the CDR3 is TGTGCCAGCAGCCCCAGCACCGGGGAGCTGTTTTTT. This chain connects TRBV7-9 to TRBJ2-2, with D unclear. With 5 bases removed from V and 4 bases from J, the gap between germline ends came to 5 bases. The CDR3 sequence is 12 residues long. Germline V lookup: CDR1 SEHNR, CDR2 FQNEAQ (reference sequence).

This chain links TRBV25-1 with TRBJ2-7, with D possibly being TRBD1 (6 bases). V lost 8 bases and J lost 10, with 15 bases in between. Looked up from germline, CDR1 is MGHDK and CDR2 is SYGVNS. This CDR3 has 11 amino acids. The CDR3 loop reads CASATGSKQYF. Here the CDR3 DNA reads TGTGCCAGCGCAACAGGGTCGAAACAGTACTTC.

The rearrangement links TRBV25-1 to TRBJ2-1; D unresolved. The germline V gene encodes CDR1 MGHDK and CDR2 SYGVNS. The CDR3 is made up of 14 amino acids. The germline V and J ends were trimmed by 7 bases and 2 bases, with 12 bases remaining between them. CDR3 in amino acids: CASMARSTYNEQFF. The CDR3 coding sequence is TGTGCCAGCATGGCGCGGTCTACCTACAATGAGCAGTTCTTC.

V and J are TRBV19 and TRBJ1-1; D unresolved. CDR3 size: 15 residues. V lost 2 bases to trimming and J lost 0 bases, with 10 bases between them. Germline V gene sequence: CDR1 LNHDA, CDR2 SQIVND (reference sequence). DNA for the CDR3: TGTGCCAGTAGTATAATGGCGGGAATGAACACTGAAGCTTTCTTT. Protein: CASSIMAGMNTEAFF.

V and J are TRBV29-1 and TRBJ1-2, with TRBD1 identical over 9 bases. The CDR3 covers 14 residues. The ends lost 4 bases at V and 4 bases at J; junction bases unmatched: 7. CDR1 is SQVTM and CDR2 is ANQGSEA in the germline V gene. The CDR3 loop reads CSVAKGTGIYGYTF. CDR3 coding DNA: TGCAGCGTTGCTAAGGGGACAGGGATCTATGGCTACACCTTC.

This sequence joins TRBV7-8 and TRBJ2-5, with 11 bases fitting TRBD2. The V segment lost 0 bases and the J segment 4 bases; nucleotides outside the gene matches: 4. CDR3 length equals 16 residues. In germline, CDR1 is SGHVS, CDR2 FQNEAQ. The CDR3 loop is CASSLARLAGSETQYF. DNA of the CDR3: TGTGCCAGCAGCTTAGCCAGACTAGCGGGATCAGAGACCCAGTACTTC.

The rearrangement links TRBV5-6 to TRBJ2-7; possible D gene TRBD2, 6 bases. Looked up from germline, CDR1 is SGHDT and CDR2 is YYEEEE. Trimming removed 3 bases from V and 3 bases from J, with 7 bases in between. The CDR3 has 12 amino acids. This CDR3 is CASSSGDYEQYF. Written as DNA, the CDR3 is TGTGCCAGCAGCTCGGGGGACTACGAGCAGTACTTC.

The chain recombines TRBV30 with TRBJ2-1; 7 bases map to TRBD2. Trimming removed 7 bases from V and 1 base from J; junction bases left unmatched: 1. The CDR3 contains 12 residues. The germline V gene has CDR1 GTSNPN and CDR2 SVGIG (reference sequence). The CDR3, as DNA: TGTGCCTCCGGGAGGTCCTACAATGAGCAGTTCTTC. Translated, it gives CASGRSYNEQFF.

This clone turned up a few times. The gene calls are TRBV3-1 (or the pseudogene TRBV3-2) and TRBJ1-5; D is unclear. This CDR3 contains 15 residues. Trimming took 0 bases from V and 4 from J, leaving 10 bases between them. CDR1 is LGHDT, CDR2 YNNKEL, per germline (reference sequence). In nucleotides, the CDR3 is TGTGCCAGCAGCCAAGATATCACTAGGAATCAGCCCCAGCATTTT. Encoded protein: CASSQDITRNQPQHF.

Points on this clone: Other DNA sequences from this sample encode an identical CDR3 as well. The chain joins TRBV28 to TRBJ2-1, with 8 nucleotides matching TRBD2. Germline V gene sequence: CDR1 MDHEN, CDR2 SYDVKM. CDR3 length: 14 residues. The V gene end was trimmed by 3 bases and the J gene end by 4 bases; junction bases not matched to a gene: 2. The CDR3 nucleotides are TGTGCCAGCAGTTTCGGGGGGGCGTACAATGAGCAGTTCTTC. Translated: CASSFGGAYNEQFF.

The rearrangement joins TRBV3-1 (or the pseudogene TRBV3-2) to TRBJ1-1, with a tentative D call TRBD1 (5 bases). CDR1 is LGHDT, CDR2 YNNKEL, per germline (reference sequence). The CDR3 is 12 amino acids. V shed 1 base and J shed 7 bases, with 7 bases lying between them. CDR3 sequence: CASSQARDEAFF. CDR3 nucleotide sequence: TGTGCCAGCAGCCAAGCCAGGGATGAAGCTTTCTTT.

The chain couples TRBV29-1 to TRBJ2-1; possible D gene TRBD2, 6 bases. The germline CDR1 and CDR2 sequences are SQVTM and ANQGSEA. The CDR3 is made up of 17 amino acids. The V end lost 6 bases, the J end lost 4 bases, and 25 bases lay between the germline ends. The CDR3: CSVGRRDGTLGYNEQFF. For the CDR3, the DNA is TGCAGCGTGGGGAGACGGGACGGGACTTTAGGGTACAATGAGCAGTTCTTC.

The CDR3 DNA reads TGTGCCAGCAGCTTAGGGGGGCCCACAGATACGCAGTATTTT. Its translation is CASSLGGPTDTQYF. The rearrangement links TRBV7-9 to TRBJ2-3, with TRBD1 as a possible D gene (6 bases). The CDR3 contains 14 residues. The ends were cut back, 1 base at V and 2 bases at J, with 7 bases in the middle. Germline CDR1 reads SEHNR; CDR2 reads FQNEAQ (reference sequence).

The chain carries TRBV5-1 and TRBJ2-1, with D possibly matching TRBD2 (7 bases). Germline CDR1 and CDR2: SGHRS and YFSETQ. This CDR3 spans 14 amino acids. V gave up 0 bases and J gave up 10 bases, with 14 bases separating them. CDR3 in DNA: TGCGCCAGCAGCTTGGCCATAGGGGGGGCGGAGCAGTTCTTC. The encoded protein is CASSLAIGGAEQFF.

The chain recombines TRBV6-2 or TRBV6-3 with TRBJ2-5; 7 nucleotides agree with TRBD2. The CDR3 totals 17 residues. Trimming cost V 1 base and J 5 bases; bases outside gene matches: 13. CDR1 MNHEY and CDR2 SVGEGT come from the germline V gene. The CDR3 loop reads CASSYFGSTGGWETQYF. The CDR3 coding sequence is TGTGCCAGCAGTTACTTTGGGTCTACGGGAGGCTGGGAGACCCAGTACTTC.

V usage is TRBV6-2 or TRBV6-3 and J usage is TRBJ2-7; TRBD2 agrees at 10 bases. The CDR3 covers 14 residues. Per germline, CDR1 MNHEY and CDR2 SVGEGT. J gave up 2 bases and V 5 bases, and 3 bases lay outside the gene matches. In nucleotides, the CDR3 is TGTGCCAGCAGTCTAGCGGGGGCCGCCTACGAGCAGTACTTC. Protein sequence: CASSLAGAAYEQYF.

The V gene is TRBV6-4, the J gene TRBJ1-1; 9 bases are a match to TRBD1. This CDR3 has 15 amino acids. Trimming removed 4 bases from V and 1 base from J; junction bases left unmatched: 4. Germline CDR1 is MRHNA and CDR2 is SNTAGT. The CDR3 nucleotides are TGTGCCAGCAGTGTCCCGGGACAGGGGAACACTGAAGCTTTCTTT. The encoded protein is CASSVPGQGNTEAFF.

The chain has TRBV18 and TRBJ2-3; D is perhaps TRBD1 (5 bases). The CDR3 runs to 15 residues. The germline gives CDR1 KGHSH, CDR2 LQKENI. V lost 5 bases to trimming and J lost 0 bases, with 12 bases between them. CDR3 sequence reads: CASSTGRSSTDTQYF. The CDR3 coding sequence is TGTGCCAGCTCAACAGGCCGGTCTAGCACAGATACGCAGTATTTT.

The chain carries TRBV7-3 and TRBJ2-7, with D possibly matching TRBD1 (5 bases). This CDR3 has 15 residues. Germline V lookup: CDR1 SGHTA, CDR2 FQGTGA. V was shortened by 2 bases and J by 2 bases, with 13 bases between the two germline ends. The CDR3, as DNA: TGTGCCAGCAGCTTAGGACAACCCGGTACCTACGAGCAGTACTTC. It translates to CASSLGQPGTYEQYF.

This clone has a single count. The chain has TRBV30 and TRBJ1-1, with 10 bases aligning to TRBD1. Germline V lookup: CDR1 GTSNPN, CDR2 SVGIG (reference sequence). CDR3 size: 13 residues. V lost 5 bases and J lost 4; bases outside the gene matches: 4. The CDR3 DNA is TGTGCCTGGGACGGACAGGGGGGCACTGAAGCTTTCTTT. This gives the protein CAWDGQGGTEAFF.